These T cell receptor beta chains were read from a single sample in a study of early T cells in non-severe SARS-CoV-2 infection. One entry per CDR3 protein, called by TCRdb with MiXCR from the 5' RACE reads. The sample shows 25,000 to 35,000 distinct CDR3 sequences, about 4.5% of them seen only once. Sequenced sample: whole blood. The receptors were gathered from an adult who was a healthcare worker with PCR-confirmed SARS-CoV-2 infection or an uninfected control (not recorded which). Each CDR3 is given without its conserved first and last residue. A D gene is named only where the DNA matches it firmly.

v_gene	j_gene	len	d_gene	CDR3aa
TRBV11-2	TRBJ2-5	14	TRBD1	ASSPQTGGGQETQY
TRBV30	TRBJ1-5	11	.	AWRPDSNQPQH
TRBV7-9	TRBJ1-1	11	.	ASSPATAREAF
TRBV4-2	TRBJ2-7	13	TRBD1	ASSQASGGKYEQY
TRBV7-2	TRBJ2-3	18	.	ASSLGRGGRRERYTDTQY
TRBV20-1	TRBJ1-3	12	TRBD1	SARTGDHGNTIY
TRBV15	TRBJ2-2	15	TRBD2	ATSRGFELAGGGELF
TRBV5-6	TRBJ1-1	13	TRBD1	ASSPLDRASTEAF
TRBV7-3	TRBJ2-3	12	TRBD2	ASSLGGRADTQY
TRBV20-1	TRBJ1-3	12	.	SALQGNLGDTIY
TRBV6-4	TRBJ2-3	13	TRBD1	ASSDGQGDTDTQY
TRBV5-1	TRBJ2-1	13	.	ASSWGGGRGNEQF
TRBV11-3	TRBJ2-5	12	TRBD1	ASSLGTGLETQY
TRBV12-3/TRBV12-4	TRBJ1-5	10	.	ASSAPKQPQH
TRBV15	TRBJ2-5	14	.	ATSRGGASVGETQY
TRBV12-3/TRBV12-4	TRBJ2-2	11	.	ASSFRGPGELF
TRBV6-6	TRBJ2-2	12	.	ASSSFTNTGELF
TRBV6-6	TRBJ1-1	12	.	ASSYPGEATEAF
TRBV18	TRBJ1-1	14	.	ASSPDSGILGTEAF
TRBV28	TRBJ1-1	12	.	ASSLRSSYTEAF
TRBV20-1	TRBJ2-6	11	.	SATVSGANVLT
TRBV5-1	TRBJ2-1	14	TRBD1	ASSLRSGTGQGEQF
TRBV7-8	TRBJ2-7	13	.	ASTKSGGGVYEQY
TRBV12-3/TRBV12-4	TRBJ2-7	9	.	ASSQAFEQY
TRBV27	TRBJ1-5	11	.	ASGAISNQPQH